This T cell receptor (beta chain) was retrieved from a study of blood T cell repertoires in COVID-19. Sequencing used immunoSEQ multiplex PCR; TCRdb keeps in-frame clones, though not all of them. The table lists a few hundred thousand clones, about 80% of them singletons. Looked up from germline, CDR1 is SNHLY and CDR2 is FYNNEI. Trimming cost V 10 bases and J 9 bases, with 13 bases left between them. The CDR3 totals 12 residues. This chain uses TRBV2 with TRBJ1-6; tentative D call: TRBD1 (6 bases). The sequencing sample was made of peripheral blood. The source of this sequence is a woman aged 25 to 39 who had recovered from COVID-19. The CDR3 sequence is CATGQQRSPLHF. The CDR3 bases are TGTGCCACCGGACAGCAGCGTTCACCCCTCCACTTT.